What follows is one T cell receptor (beta chain) and its context. Which antigen it targets is not known. The input lacks base qualities; no much larger clone sits a single base away. This sample was taken from a study of cytomegalovirus exposure and HLA in healthy donors (dated by TCRdb to about 2017). Context from the whole study: An earlier analysis of approximately 590 of the donors reported approximately 270 Gb of sequence data and 120 million or so unique TCR beta sequences from 150 million to 200 million T cells. Among roughly 400 genotyped donors of the cohort, an average of about 240,000 unique TCR beta nucleotide sequences was sequenced per donor, of which about 18% were non-productive. All discovery cohort repertoires had been generated using a single sequencing platform. Donor age, sex, ethnicity and CMV serostatus were compiled together with the repertoire data. Using immunosequencing, the study profiled T cell repertoires from some 670 subjects and related those repertoires to cytomegalovirus serostatus. The number of donors typed differed by locus, with about 629-640 for A, B, C, DRB1 and DQB1, 522 for DQA1, 600 to 610 for DPA1, and roughly 450 for DPB1. A separate validation cohort of 100 to 150 different subjects was used in addition to the 666-subject first cohort. Class I and class II HLA loci were covered by the typing at four-digit resolution. To predict cytomegalovirus infection status, the study brought together high-throughput TCR immunosequencing, statistical association of individual TCRs with disease status, and machine learning. Rather than using new phenotypic data, the later analysis identified candidate immune exposures from TCR beta sequences and from how often those sequences occurred across donors. An early release covering over 500 HLA-typed donors comprised about 300 gigabases of sequencing data and some 79 million unique TCR sequences. The study aimed to test whether cataloging public T cell receptors could reveal signatures of past pathogen exposure. Among the 398 genotyped donors, more than 70% belonged to the genetic ancestry cluster associated with self-reported Caucasian donors. Genome-wide SNP genotypes for about 60% of the roughly 670 donors were used in a later genetic analysis, which treated that subset as a discovery cohort. Because of strong linkage in the cohort, five DR-DQ haplotypes were treated as single units for association and clustering. An earlier analysis of several hundred of the donors applied high-throughput TCR beta sequencing to assess whether each TCR beta V gene segment acted as functional or pseudogenic. A later analysis re-analyzed previously published TCR beta repertoires from roughly 630 donors and added high-resolution HLA genotyping to study TCR occurrence patterns.

CDR1 MNHNS and CDR2 SASEGT were looked up in the germline V gene. V is pared back by 2 bases and J by 4 bases, with 11 bases lying between the germline termini. The CDR3 holds 15 amino acids from the cysteine to the phenylalanine. CDR3 DNA is the only sequence kept; it has 45 bases, read in frame from the first base. The cohort consisted of some 670 healthy bone marrow donors. At the time of sampling, every cohort member was nominally healthy, though immune exposures that went unrecorded were likely present. The donor tested CMV seropositive and was one of the 289 seropositive cohort members. Every donor gave a peripheral blood sample, and the peripheral blood mononuclear cells from that sample were used for TCR beta sequencing. The Qiagen DNeasy Blood Extraction Kit was used to extract genomic DNA from the blood cell samples. Findings and caveats that apply to the study as a whole: In both the original and validation cohorts, the classifier was reported to diagnose cytomegalovirus status with high specificity and sensitivity. According to the authors, the approach could potentially be generalized to other disease states and immunological phenotypes. When HLA alleles, especially DR and DQ, strongly co-occurred, TCR associations were difficult to assign to individual alleles. Because some donors lacked HLA typing at each locus, the association tests relied only on the typed subset. According to a later analysis, parvovirus B19, influenza, CMV and Epstein-Barr virus appeared linked to several top co-occurrence clusters. Compared with equally common non-associated chains, HLA-associated TCR beta chains in a later analysis were more clonally expanded and had lower generation probabilities. In a later analysis, TCR association rates were found to vary across HLA loci, with the most associated TCRs seen for DRB1 alleles and the fewest for HLA-C alleles. Across donors, most TCR sequences were observed very rarely, whereas some public TCRs were present in many individuals. Specific HLA alleles were associated with around 18,000 TCR beta sequences at a false discovery rate of 0.05 in a later analysis. A cluster of highly shared sequence variants was judged likely to represent a technical artifact of the sequencing pipeline. In the study, 164 TCR beta chains were listed as associated with cytomegalovirus. Approximately 16 rarely observed V segments, including chromosome 9 orphons, were excluded from the earlier analysis of about 610 of the donors because counts were too low. A few of the identified cytomegalovirus-associated TCR beta chains were confirmed in vitro to be specific for cytomegalovirus antigens. According to a later genetic analysis, donors in an Asian-associated ancestry cluster had fewer N-insertions in productive TCRs than the approximately 690-donor mean. In an earlier analysis of fewer than 750 of the donors, most TCR beta V segments were observed in productive rearrangements about 87% or about 30% of the time, broadly matching IMGT annotations. Some IMGT-functional V segments, including TRBV6-2 and TRBV6-3, could not be told apart with the 87-base-pair reads, so those segments were excluded. This cohort had only TCR beta chains sequenced, and the lack of alpha or paired-chain data limited which features could be detected. Roughly uniform sequencing depth across donors was assumed in presence/absence analyses, although this assumption may not hold. In a later analysis, most CMV-associated TCR beta chains were found to appear HLA-restricted, with HLA associations seemingly driven largely by CMV exposure. A further reported finding was that TCR beta sequences accurately predicted the HLA-A and HLA-B alleles for most subjects in the first cohort. Immune exposure information for the cohort was limited to CMV serostatus. An association between a missense DCLRE1C variant and V-gene and J-gene trimming of TCR beta chains was found in a later genetic analysis and replicated in an independent cohort. Correlated functional status among segregating V segments might reflect linkage disequilibrium, but an unknown experimental factor could not be ruled out.

The library was prepared using the immunoSEQ multiplex PCR assay. A mixture of 60 forward primers for TCR Vbeta segments and 13 reverse primers for TCR Jbeta segments was used in the multiplex PCR. The CDR3 region of rearranged TCR beta genes was amplified from genomic DNA with a multiplex PCR assay. Amplified TCR beta libraries were sequenced as 87-base-pair reads on the Illumina HiSeq System. Turning to the authors' computational methods: A later analysis counted tens of millions of unique TCR beta chains across the 666 repertoires, and some 12 million of these chains were shared by at least two donors. Raw reads were error-corrected and collapsed into unique sequences with a nearest-neighbor algorithm that merged closely related sequences to remove PCR and sequencing errors. CDR3 sequences were aligned to IMGT reference sequences to assign V, D and J gene segments. For a sequence to be retained, a match of at least six nucleotides to both a V gene segment and a J gene segment was required. Rearrangements were classified as productive when the CDR3 lacked stop codons and remained in frame with V and J, and all other rearrangements were classified as non-productive. CDR3 was defined according to IMGT convention as the region running from the second conserved V-encoded cysteine to the conserved J-encoded phenylalanine. Sequences without an unambiguous match to a single V gene segment were excluded from the earlier analysis of almost 600 of the donors. In an earlier analysis of a few hundred of the donors, V segments were called functional above 56.7% productive rearrangements and were called segregating when the between-donor standard deviation exceeded 5%. To diagnose cytomegalovirus status from the catalog of TCR beta chain sequences, a statistical classification framework was built. V and J gene assignment, in a later analysis, came from comparing TCR nucleotide sequences with IMGT/GENE-DB human TR gene sequences. In a later analysis, CDR3 sequences and most-parsimonious VDJ recombination scenarios were assigned using the TCRdist pipeline. In a later analysis, every TCR beta chain was defined by the combination of its CDR3 amino acid sequence and its V-gene family, and reads without a unique V-gene family were dropped. As a way to deal with suspected cross-contamination and a sequencing artifact, a later analysis dropped 450 to 600 nucleotide sequences that were highly shared and had low generation probability. A later analysis calculated a clonal expansion index for each public chain from normalized within-repertoire ranks of inferred template counts. In a later analysis, generation probabilities were computed with a VDJ recombination model fitted to out-of-frame rearrangements, and the resulting probabilities were checked against IGoR. In a later analysis, hypergeometric tests were used to score TCR-TCR, TCR-HLA and TCR-CMV co-occurrence, with a repertoire-size bias correction applied to TCR pairs. A later analysis estimated false discovery rates by permuting HLA or CMV assignments 20 times. A later analysis grouped co-occurring TCRs with DBSCAN, adding TCRdist sequence similarity when clustering within HLA-allele-positive subsets. Co-occurrence clustering excluded repertoires with fewer than 30,000 or more than 120,000 public chains, plus five with anomalous nucleotide sharing. TCRdb mirrors the immuneACCESS table, restricted to in-frame sequences. Some clones are absent from its copies; in checked studies, under half trace to an unresolved V gene, and the reason for the others is unknown. V, J and clone size are those of that table, while D and trimming were read from the DNA. Counted in this sample were some 77,000 clones; roughly three quarters of them appeared once. Together, the top ten hold 20% to 25% of the sample.

The clonotype comes from a woman between 50 and 59 years old in good health and CMV-seropositive. The sample taken for sequencing was PBMCs. This chain joins TRBV6-1 to TRBJ1-4; no D gene call is confident. The DNA reads TGTGCCAGCAGTGAACATGGAAGCGGTAATGAAAAACTGTTTTTT. Its protein is CASSEHGSGNEKLFF.